The sequence of this T cell receptor (beta chain) was determined in a study (dated by TCRdb to between 2014 and 2017). For the study in its entirety: The study set out to test whether tumor-infiltrating Tregs in breast cancer get recruited from blood Tregs or are instead converted in situ from other CD4+ T cell subsets.

Findings and caveats that apply to the study as a whole: Tumor-infiltrating Treg TCR alpha and beta sequences overlapped most with tumor naive CD4+ T cells, then with blood naive CD4+ T cells. The TCR gene usage of tumor memory CD4+ T cells clustered together with blood and lymph node memory CD4+ cells and with lymph node naive CD4+ cells. Validation in the larger cohort was restricted to a single TCR beta V-J rearrangement rather than whole repertoires.

Amplification of full-length TCR variable regions was done by 5' RACE PCR using constant-region reverse primers, and this step was followed by semi-nested PCR with Nested Universal Primer A. The ReliaPrep RNA Cell Miniprep System was used to extract total RNA, which was then reverse transcribed into 5'RACE-ready cDNA with the SMARTer RACE 5'/3' Kit. An Illumina MiSeq was used to sequence the full-length TCR alpha and beta libraries, which had been barcoded with multiplex adaptors. Per the source publication's procedure: For each of nine subset-tissue groups, sequencing data from the five patients were pooled, and the groups were then compared using unsupervised clustering of TCR gene usage. The Morisita-Horn index was used to calculate repertoire similarity, with shared sequences weighted according to their contribution to each repertoire. TCRdb trimmed the raw reads at Q25, called clones with MiXCR and kept productive beta chains. Records with the same CDR3 protein are collapsed into one entry carrying the most frequent genes and DNA. It is TCRdb's table, rather than the study itself, that gives the V and J calls and clone size. This sample lists fewer than 13,000 distinct CDR3 sequences; roughly 18% were detected once. The ten largest make up 3.5% to 4% of the sample.

This clonotype has a count of ten or more. The target of this receptor is not known. Per-base qualities were not stored, and no clone one base away is much larger. Relative to germline, V is 2 bases shorter and J is 1 base shorter, with 9 bases between their ends. Including the terminal cysteine and phenylalanine, the CDR3 comprises 14 residues. Here the CDR3 DNA is all that survives: 42 bases in frame from base 1. The germline V gene yields MGHRA for CDR1 and YSYEKL for CDR2. Cells that were CD4+CD25+CD127-/low were the ones isolated as Tregs. Tregs, naive and memory CD4+ T cells from tumor, blood and ipsilateral draining lymph nodes of a few breast cancer patients underwent full-length TCR alpha and beta sequencing. Tumor tissue, along with lymph nodes from ipsilateral axillary dissection, was perfused with PBS, minced, and then digested using collagenase I and hyaluronidase. Mononuclear cells from lymph nodes or approximately 50 ml of peripheral blood were isolated by Ficoll density gradient centrifugation. A purity exceeding 90% was confirmed by FACS for the sorted cell populations.

The rearrangement combines TRBV4-1 with TRBJ2-7, with no D gene named confidently. The sequencing input was Tregs sorted from a lymph node. This clonotype originated in a female donor with breast cancer. In nucleotide form, the sequence is TGCGCCAGCAGCCAACTTGGTGAATCCTACGAGCAGTACTTC. Its translation reads: CASSQLGESYEQYF.